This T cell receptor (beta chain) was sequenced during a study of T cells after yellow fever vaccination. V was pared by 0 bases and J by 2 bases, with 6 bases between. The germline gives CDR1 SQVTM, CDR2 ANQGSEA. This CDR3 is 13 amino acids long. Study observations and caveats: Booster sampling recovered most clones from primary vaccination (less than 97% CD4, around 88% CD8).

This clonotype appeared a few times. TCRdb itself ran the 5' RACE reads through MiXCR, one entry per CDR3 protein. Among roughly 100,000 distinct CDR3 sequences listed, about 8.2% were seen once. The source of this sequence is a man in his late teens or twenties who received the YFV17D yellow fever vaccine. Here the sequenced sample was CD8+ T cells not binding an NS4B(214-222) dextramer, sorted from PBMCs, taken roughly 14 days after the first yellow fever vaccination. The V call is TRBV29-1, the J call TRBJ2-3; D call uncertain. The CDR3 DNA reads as TGCAGCGTTGAAGAAGAGAACACAGATACGCAGTATTTT. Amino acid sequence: CSVEEENTDTQYF.